This T cell receptor (beta chain) was recorded in a study of blood T cell repertoires in COVID-19. Looking at the study overall: The United States, Italy and Spain provided the acute and convalescent COVID-19 samples.

Trimming pared 1 base from V and 5 bases from J, leaving 14 bases between. The CDR3 sequence is 15 residues long. Germline values: CDR1 SGHNT, CDR2 YENEEA. Authors' processing steps: Nucleated cell counts were estimated from reference gene primer amplification. Some clones are missing from TCRdb's copy, which holds only in-frame ones; the method was immunoSEQ multiplex PCR. V and J calls and clone size are as listed in that table; D and trimming were resolved from the DNA. The data contain 360,000 or so clones, 89% of them singletons. Seattle patient enrollment occurred during active infection, with longitudinal follow-up thereafter.

This TCR was recovered from a woman aged 60-75 years with COVID-19, enrolled during active disease. Source material: peripheral blood. This chain joins TRBV11-3 and TRBJ2-5; possibly TRBD2 for D (7 bases). The CDR3 nucleotides are TGTGCCAGCAGCTTAGGAGGGGGGGCCTTTGAGACCCAGTACTTC. Translated: CASSLGGGAFETQYF.